This TCR beta chain stems from a study of T-cell memory formation after mild COVID-19. Findings and caveats of the study: Balance between CD4 and CD8 was seen in clones contracting day 15 to 85, and a CD4+ lean was seen in later expanders.

Details on this clonotype: Its antigen is undetermined.

TCRdb used MiXCR to reprocess the 5' RACE reads, holding one entry per CDR3 protein. The sample holds around 200,000 distinct CDR3 sequences, under 30% seen once. The V and J ends lost 4 bases and 4 bases, in that order; junction bases with no gene match: 12. Per germline, CDR1 MNHEY and CDR2 SVGEGT. The CDR3 covers 16 residues. This chain uses TRBV6-2 or TRBV6-3 with TRBJ2-5; 7 bases line up with TRBD2. The sample comprised PBMCs or a T cell subset sorted from them (not recorded which). This TCR came from an adult woman who had mild COVID-19 (a few samples of this study predate the infection). Cell type and time point are not known. CDR3: CASSSGLGGISETQYF. As DNA, the CDR3 is TGTGCCAGCAGTTCCGGACTGGGGGGGATATCAGAGACCCAGTACTTC.